Presented here are 32 T cell receptor beta chains from one specimen sequenced in a study of Ad26.COV2.S vaccination and SARS-CoV-2 variants. Clones were read by immunoSEQ multiplex PCR, and TCRdb kept only the in-frame ones, dropping some. Among around 320,000 clones listed, approximately 80% were seen once. Indicated treatment: roughly 19 received Ad26.COV2.S at low or high dose, single or two shots; 5 received placebo; per-sample allocation not given. The study sampled participants on day 63 after the first vaccine or placebo injection. This material consisted of peripheral blood, taken in a trial of Ad26.COV2.S vaccine versus placebo. These receptors originate from a person aged 18 to 59 who received the Ad26.COV2.S COVID-19 vaccine or a placebo.

The genes are TRBV30 and TRBJ1-6; D is ambiguous. Germline V gene sequence: CDR1 GTSNPN, CDR2 SVGIG (reference sequence). V lost 5 bases to trimming and J lost 8 bases, with 10 bases between them. The CDR3 contains 12 residues. CDR3 in amino acids: CAWGRDYSPLHF. Here the CDR3 DNA reads TGTGCCTGGGGACGGGATTATTCACCCCTCCACTTT.

The V gene is TRBV3-1 (or the pseudogene TRBV3-2), the J gene TRBJ2-4; D unclear. The germline gives CDR1 LGHDT, CDR2 YNNKEL (reference sequence). Trimming removed 1 base at V and 1 base at J, with 2 bases between. This CDR3 region has 13 residues. The CDR3 loop is CASSQGAKNIQYF. In nucleotides, the CDR3 is TGTGCCAGCAGCCAAGGGGCCAAAAACATTCAGTACTTC.

The genes are TRBV19 and TRBJ1-1; 8 nucleotides line up with TRBD1. The CDR3 has 14 residues. The J segment lost 0 bases and the V segment lost 6 bases, leaving 3 bases of the junction unmatched. Per the germline V gene, CDR1 is LNHDA and CDR2 is SQIVND (reference sequence). In DNA, the CDR3 is TGTGCCAGTAGCTTGACAGGGGTGAACACTGAAGCTTTCTTT. Its translation is CASSLTGVNTEAFF.

CDR3 in DNA: TGTGCCAGCAGCTTAGTTGAGGGGGTCGGTGAGCAGTTCTTC. Translating gives CASSLVEGVGEQFF. The chain is built from TRBV7-2 and TRBJ2-1, with D perhaps matching TRBD1 (6 bases). Per the germline V gene, CDR1 is SGHTA and CDR2 is FQGNSA. The CDR3 extends over 14 amino acids. V was pared by 1 base and J by 9 bases, with 13 bases between.

The chain joins TRBV4-2 to TRBJ1-1, with 7 bases identical to TRBD1. CDR3 length: 15 amino acids. V was pared by 2 bases and J by 0 bases, with 3 bases of the junction left unmatched. Germline loops: CDR1 LGHNA, CDR2 YNFKEQ. The CDR3 sequence is CASSQWGQLNTEAFF. The CDR3 region has the DNA TGTGCCAGCAGCCAATGGGGACAGTTGAACACTGAAGCTTTCTTT.

This chain uses TRBV6-5 with TRBJ1-1; tentatively, D is TRBD1 (5 bases). Germline values: CDR1 MNHEY, CDR2 SVGAGI. This CDR3 is 16 amino acids long. Deletions cut 2 bases from V and 2 bases from J, with 15 bases between. The CDR3 loop is CASSYRAGTGNTEAFF. Written as DNA, the CDR3 is TGTGCCAGCAGTTACAGGGCGGGGACGGGTAACACTGAAGCTTTCTTT.

This clone was recorded only once. This same CDR3 is encoded by further DNA sequences in the sample. The chain combines TRBV5-1 with TRBJ2-5; D may correspond to TRBD1 or TRBD2 (5 bases each). The V gene's germline CDR1 is SGHRS and CDR2 YFSETQ. This CDR3 has 14 amino acids. Trimming took off 2 bases at V and 1 base at J, with 9 bases between the two ends. The chain's CDR3 is CASSLSGGQETQYF. The CDR3 region has the DNA TGCGCCAGCAGCTTATCTGGGGGCCAAGAGACCCAGTACTTC.

The gene calls are TRBV5-1 and TRBJ1-3, with D perhaps TRBD1 (5 bases). This CDR3 is built from 15 residues. Per the germline V gene, CDR1 is SGHRS and CDR2 is YFSETQ. V lost 2 bases and J lost 6, with 15 bases in between. CDR3 sequence (DNA): TGCGCCAGCAGCTTAGCGGGGCCGGGAGAAAACACCATATATTTT. Its translation is CASSLAGPGENTIYF. The whole variable domain, filled in from reference TRBV5-1 and TRBJ1-3, reads KAGVTQTPRYLIKTRGQQVTLSCSPISGHRSVSWYQQTPGQGLQFLFEYFSETQRNKGNFPGRFSGRQFSNSRSEMNVSTLELGDSALYLCASSLAGPGENTIYFGEGSWLTVV.

The chain has TRBV27 and TRBJ1-1, with TRBD1 as a possible D gene (5 bases). From germline, CDR1 is MNHEY and CDR2 SMNVEV (reference sequence). Trimming took off 7 bases at V and 3 bases at J, with 15 bases between the two ends. This CDR3 comprises 14 residues. In nucleotides, the CDR3 is TGTGCCAGCAACCGGGACCCGTATGACACTGAAGCTTTCTTT. Translation: CASNRDPYDTEAFF.

The rearrangement joins TRBV5-4 to TRBJ2-7, with TRBD2 identical over 8 bases. V lost 6 bases, J lost 2 bases, and 10 bases stayed unmatched. The length of the CDR3 is 15 residues. Per the germline V gene, CDR1 is SGHNT and CDR2 is YYREEE (reference sequence). CDR3 sequence reads: CASNVGGAVTYEQYF. In nucleotides, the CDR3 is TGTGCCAGCAACGTCGGGGGGGCCGTCACCTACGAGCAGTACTTC.

The chain carries TRBV7-9 and TRBJ2-3; the D is unclear. The germline V gene has CDR1 SEHNR and CDR2 FQNEAQ (reference sequence). With 4 bases removed from V and 3 bases from J, the gap between germline ends came to 8 bases. The CDR3 contains 13 residues. CDR3 sequence: CASSSAGTDTQYF. In DNA, the CDR3 is TGTGCCAGCAGCTCCGCCGGGACAGATACGCAGTATTTT.

The chain uses TRBV21-1 and TRBJ2-7; the table's D gene call, TRBD1, was not cross checked with the DNA. TRBV21-1 is a recognized pseudogene. This CDR3 has 16 residues. The chain's CDR3 is CASSKLGTPRVDEQYF. CDR3 nucleotides: TGTGCCAGCAGCAAATTAGGAACGCCCAGGGTTGACGAGCAGTACTTC.

The chain employs TRBV28 and TRBJ2-7, with TRBD2 identical over 8 bases. This CDR3 contains 11 residues. Looked up from germline, CDR1 is MDHEN and CDR2 is SYDVKM. DNA for the CDR3: TGTGGGGCGGGGGGAACATACGAGCAGTACTTC. This translates into CGAGGTYEQYF.

The genes are TRBV5-1 and TRBJ2-2; D remains unclear. V was trimmed by 4 bases and J by 0 bases, leaving 10 bases between them. Germline V gives CDR1 SGHRS, CDR2 YFSETQ. CDR3 length: 15 residues. CDR3 in DNA: TGCGCCAGCAGCCCCAGTATAGCGAACACCGGGGAGCTGTTTTTT. As protein: CASSPSIANTGELFF.

This clone was seen just once. This chain links TRBV11-2 with TRBJ1-2; unclear D gene. Germline V gene sequence: CDR1 SGHAT, CDR2 FQNNGV. The CDR3 sequence is 15 residues long. V was trimmed by 5 bases and J by 0 bases, leaving 13 bases between them. CDR3 DNA sequence: TGTGCCAGCAGCCCACCAGGAAGACCTAACTATGGCTACACCTTC. Its translation is CASSPPGRPNYGYTF.

The chain carries TRBV6-5 and TRBJ2-5, with a tentative D call TRBD1 (6 bases). The CDR3 covers 12 residues. Germline lookup yields CDR1 MNHEY and CDR2 SVGAGI. The V end was cut by 6 bases, the J end by 3 bases, with 8 bases between. The CDR3 sequence: CASSHREETQYF. CDR3 in DNA: TGTGCCAGCAGCCACAGGGAAGAGACCCAGTACTTC.

J is TRBJ2-1 and V is TRBV18; unclear D gene. Trimming pared 5 bases from V and 7 bases from J, leaving 9 bases between. The CDR3 length is 12 residues. Germline V gives CDR1 KGHSH, CDR2 LQKENI. CDR3 protein: CASSSDSNEQFF. CDR3 coding DNA: TGTGCCAGCTCATCCGACTCGAATGAGCAGTTCTTC.

With regard to this clone: This could be a read error, since a much larger clone is one nucleotide away. Other DNA sequences within the sample encode an identical CDR3. V and J are TRBV5-1 and TRBJ1-2; tentative D call: TRBD1 (5 bases). CDR1 and CDR2 from the germline V gene are SGHRS and YFSETQ. CDR3 size: 13 residues. V was trimmed by 0 bases and J by 3 bases, leaving 6 bases between them. CDR3 sequence (DNA): TGCGCCAGCAGCTTGGCGGGGGACTATGGCTACACCTTC. Translating it yields CASSLAGDYGYTF.

This chain joins TRBV27 and TRBJ2-1; 7 positions agree with TRBD1. The CDR3 totals 15 residues. J gave up 9 bases and V 3 bases, and 11 bases lay outside the gene matches. Germline values: CDR1 MNHEY, CDR2 SMNVEV (reference sequence). As DNA, the CDR3 is TGTGCCAGCAGTTTGGTAAGGGGGCCAGGCGGTGAGCAGTTCTTC. This codes for CASSLVRGPGGEQFF.

V is TRBV28 and J is TRBJ1-2, with D possibly being TRBD1 (5 bases). There are 13 residues in the CDR3. With 6 bases removed from V and 8 bases from J, the gap between germline ends came to 16 bases. Germline V gives CDR1 MDHEN, CDR2 SYDVKM. The chain's CDR3 is CASRTSGLKGYTF. The CDR3 bases are TGTGCCAGCAGGACATCAGGGTTGAAAGGCTACACCTTC.

The rearrangement links TRBV5-1 to TRBJ2-5, with D possibly TRBD2 on 7 matching bases. CDR1 and CDR2 (germline): SGHRS, YFSETQ. The CDR3 consists of 17 residues. V lost 4 bases and J lost 4, with 23 bases in between. The DNA for the CDR3 is TGCGCCAGCAGCCACGGAGGGCAGGGAGGGGGTCCAGAGACCCAGTACTTC. Translated: CASSHGGQGGGPETQYF. The variable domain in full, completed from reference TRBV5-1 and TRBJ2-5, reads KAGVTQTPRYLIKTRGQQVTLSCSPISGHRSVSWYQQTPGQGLQFLFEYFSETQRNKGNFPGRFSGRQFSNSRSEMNVSTLELGDSALYLCASSHGGQGGGPETQYFGPGTRLLVL.

V usage is TRBV7-8 and J usage is TRBJ2-1; tentative D call: TRBD2 (6 bases). This CDR3 contains 14 residues. Per germline, CDR1 SGHVS and CDR2 FQNEAQ. V was shortened by 0 bases and J by 9 bases, with 12 bases between the two germline ends. The CDR3 loop is CASSLALRGGEQFF. The CDR3 DNA reads as TGTGCCAGCAGCTTAGCGCTAAGGGGAGGTGAGCAGTTCTTC.

This clone has ten or more counts. The chain joins TRBV27 to TRBJ1-1; TRBD1 is a possible D gene (5 bases). Germline CDR1 MNHEY, CDR2 SMNVEV (reference sequence). V lost 8 bases and J lost 4, with 14 bases in between. CDR3 length equals 13 residues. The CDR3 DNA is TGTGCCAGCGGGACGTTGGGAAGCACTGAAGCTTTCTTT. This codes for CASGTLGSTEAFF.

V usage is TRBV5-1 and J usage is TRBJ1-1; 10 nucleotides line up with TRBD1. The CDR3 is 14 residues long. Per germline, CDR1 SGHRS and CDR2 YFSETQ. With V trimmed by 8 bases and J by 2 bases, 6 bases remained unmatched. The CDR3 bases are TGCGCCAGTCACCGGGACAGGGGAAACACTGAAGCTTTCTTT. Residues: CASHRDRGNTEAFF. Full variable domain (missing parts from reference TRBV5-1 and TRBJ1-1): KAGVTQTPRYLIKTRGQQVTLSCSPISGHRSVSWYQQTPGQGLQFLFEYFSETQRNKGNFPGRFSGRQFSNSRSEMNVSTLELGDSALYLCASHRDRGNTEAFFGQGTRLTVV.

The chain uses TRBV18 and TRBJ1-1; D unclear. The CDR3 totals 16 residues. Per germline, CDR1 KGHSH and CDR2 LQKENI. The ends were cut back, 2 bases at V and 1 base at J, with 14 bases in the middle. The CDR3 coding sequence is TGTGCCAGCTCACCAGGATCAATCCGAGGGAACACTGAAGCTTTCTTT. This translates into CASSPGSIRGNTEAFF.

This clone was seen a few times. The chain employs TRBV28 and TRBJ2-1, with 12 bases lining up with TRBD2. Germline CDR1 MDHEN, CDR2 SYDVKM. V shed 4 bases and J 6 bases; nucleotides not matched to a gene: 4. This CDR3 has 15 residues. The CDR3 protein is CASSSSGGAVNEQFF. DNA of the CDR3: TGTGCCAGCAGTTCTAGCGGGGGGGCCGTCAATGAGCAGTTCTTC. Looking up the rest from reference TRBV28 and TRBJ2-1 gives the full variable domain: DVKVTQSSRYLVKRTGEKVFLECVQDMDHENMFWYRQDPGLGLRLIYFSYDVKMKEKGDIPEGYSVSREKKERFSLILESASTNQTSMYLCASSSSGGAVNEQFFGPGTRLTVL.

The chain links TRBV18 to TRBJ1-2; tentative D call: TRBD1 (5 bases). The V end lost 2 bases, the J end lost 5 bases, and 12 bases lay between the germline ends. Looked up from germline, CDR1 is KGHSH and CDR2 is LQKENI. The CDR3 has 14 residues. CDR3 bases: TGTGCCAGCTCACCAGGGGGTACGGGGTATGGCTACACCTTC. It specifies CASSPGGTGYGYTF.

The chain couples TRBV4-1 to TRBJ2-1, with no clear D. Deletions cut 0 bases from V and 7 bases from J, with 1 base between. The CDR3 sequence is 11 residues long. Germline V gene lookup returns CDR1 MGHRA and CDR2 YSYEKL. CDR3 bases: TGCGCCAGCAGCCAAGATAATGAGCAGTTCTTC. It codes for CASSQDNEQFF.

Note on this clone: The junction and the germline gene differ at one end; a read error may be behind it. V is TRBV7-7 and J is TRBJ2-5; the match to TRBD1 covers 7 bases. Germline V gene sequence: CDR1 SSHAT, CDR2 FNYEAQ (reference sequence). The CDR3 length is 14 residues. As DNA, the CDR3 is TGTGCTAGCAGCTTGAACCAGGGGGAAGAGACCCAGTACTTC. This translates into CASSLNQGEETQYF.

The chain couples TRBV28 to TRBJ1-5; no clear D. Germline V gene data show CDR1 as MDHEN and CDR2 as SYDVKM. The germline V and J ends were trimmed by 6 bases and 3 bases, with 24 bases remaining between them. The CDR3 sequence is 18 residues long. The CDR3 bases are TGTGCCAGCAGCCTCAGAGGAGGGAATAAGCGATACAATCAGCCCCAGCATTTT. Translated, it gives CASSLRGGNKRYNQPQHF.

The chain uses TRBV2 and TRBJ1-4; 10 nucleotides agree with TRBD1. J was trimmed by 2 bases and V by 6 bases; bases with no gene match: 0. The CDR3 consists of 14 residues. Germline V CDR1 and CDR2: SNHLY, FYNNEI. The CDR3 protein is CASRTGGTNEKLFF. CDR3 sequence (DNA): TGTGCCAGCAGGACAGGGGGCACTAATGAAAAACTGTTTTTT.

This chain links TRBV28 with TRBJ2-5; no clear D gene. Germline values: CDR1 MDHEN, CDR2 SYDVKM. Trimming shortened V by 2 bases and J by 2 bases, and 3 bases separated the two germline ends. The CDR3 has 12 residues. CDR3 sequence: CASSLQQETQYF. The CDR3 DNA reads TGTGCCAGCAGTTTACAACAAGAGACCCAGTACTTC. The variable domain in full, completed from reference TRBV28 and TRBJ2-5, reads DVKVTQSSRYLVKRTGEKVFLECVQDMDHENMFWYRQDPGLGLRLIYFSYDVKMKEKGDIPEGYSVSREKKERFSLILESASTNQTSMYLCASSLQQETQYFGPGTRLLVL.